The 16 T cell receptor beta chains given below trace back to one sample, sequenced in a study of cytomegalovirus exposure and HLA in healthy donors. 60 Vbeta and 13 Jbeta primers were used in PCR. The data were produced by immunoSEQ multiplex PCR, yet TCRdb's version contains in-frame clones alone and is incomplete. The sample yields under 200,000 clones, almost 80% seen once. The sequenced sample was PBMCs. The receptors come from a woman in her forties or fifties in good health and CMV-seronegative.

This chain links TRBV7-2 with TRBJ1-1, with D possibly being TRBD1 (5 bases). Germline V gene data show CDR1 as SGHTA and CDR2 as FQGNSA. The CDR3 has 15 residues. Trimming took 1 base from V and 0 from J, leaving 9 bases between them. The CDR3 nucleotides read TGTGCCAGCAGCTTAGGGGGGGGGATGAACACTGAAGCTTTCTTT. Its protein product is CASSLGGGMNTEAFF.

This clone was observed a handful of times. The J gene is TRBJ2-2, the V gene TRBV11-2; unclear D gene. V was clipped by 1 base and J by 6 bases, with 15 bases between them. The V gene's germline CDR1 is SGHAT and CDR2 FQNNGV. The CDR3 is 16 residues long. CDR3 sequence reads: CASSLARTELSGELFF. CDR3 sequence (DNA): TGTGCCAGCAGCTTAGCGCGCACAGAATTATCCGGGGAGCTGTTTTTT.

This clone was found a few times. The chain has TRBV7-2 and TRBJ2-5, with a possible D match to TRBD1 (5 bases). CDR1 and CDR2 (germline): SGHTA, FQGNSA. Deletions cut 2 bases from V and 5 bases from J, with 15 bases between. The CDR3 runs to 15 residues. CDR3 DNA sequence: TGTGCCAGCAGCTTAATACAGGTCCCGTCGGAGACCCAGTACTTC. It is translated as CASSLIQVPSETQYF.

The chain recombines TRBV18 with TRBJ2-7; 11 bases are a match to TRBD1. The length of the CDR3 is 15 residues. J lost 6 bases, V lost 2 bases, and 6 bases had no gene match. The germline gives CDR1 KGHSH, CDR2 LQKENI. CDR3 in amino acids: CASSPSGDRGSEQYF. CDR3 nucleotides: TGTGCCAGCTCACCATCGGGGGACAGGGGGTCCGAGCAGTACTTC.

The V call is TRBV18, the J call TRBJ1-3, with TRBD1 identical over 8 bases. This CDR3 has 21 amino acids. V was pared by 1 base and J by 0 bases, with 17 bases of the junction left unmatched. Germline values: CDR1 KGHSH, CDR2 LQKENI. In DNA form, the CDR3 reads TGTGCCAGCTCACCACGCGAACCCGGGACAGGTGATTACTACTCTGGAAACACCATATATTTT. Protein: CASSPREPGTGDYYSGNTIYF.

J is TRBJ1-6 and V is TRBV7-7; possible D gene TRBD1, 5 bases. The V end lost 5 bases, the J end lost 7 bases, and 9 bases lay between the germline ends. The CDR3 length is 13 residues. Per germline, CDR1 SSHAT and CDR2 FNYEAQ (reference sequence). CDR3 sequence: CASSPGLNSPLHF. For the CDR3, the DNA is TGTGCCAGCAGCCCAGGGCTCAATTCACCCCTCCACTTT.

Regarding this clone: This CDR3 is also generated by other DNA sequences in the sample. The chain carries TRBV5-1 and TRBJ1-1, with D hard to call. CDR1 is SGHRS, CDR2 YFSETQ, per germline. This CDR3 contains 13 residues. The V and J ends lost 0 bases and 3 bases respectively, with 6 bases between them. The CDR3 sequence is CASSLVGDTEAFF. The CDR3 bases are TGCGCCAGCAGCTTGGTCGGGGACACTGAAGCTTTCTTT.

This clone turned up a few times. The chain has TRBV5-6 and TRBJ2-5, with D tentatively TRBD2 (5 bases). This CDR3 contains 16 residues. Trimming left V 6 bases short and J 3 bases short, with 21 bases between. Germline V gives CDR1 SGHDT, CDR2 YYEEEE. DNA for the CDR3: TGTGCCAGCATCACGGAGGTAGGTGTAGGAAAAGAGACCCAGTACTTC. Translation: CASITEVGVGKETQYF.

The V call is TRBV5-1, the J call TRBJ2-1, with D tentatively TRBD2 (6 bases). Germline assignment: CDR1 SGHRS and CDR2 YFSETQ. The V end was cut by 2 bases, the J end by 1 base, with 10 bases between. This CDR3 contains 15 residues. This chain's CDR3 is CASSFWGESYNEQFF. CDR3 DNA: TGCGCCAGCAGCTTTTGGGGGGAATCCTACAATGAGCAGTTCTTC.

This clone occurred a few times. The chain couples TRBV7-9 to TRBJ1-1; no clear D. The CDR3 has 13 amino acids. V was clipped by 5 bases and J by 1 base, with 8 bases between them. Germline loops: CDR1 SEHNR, CDR2 FQNEAQ (reference sequence). The CDR3, as DNA: TGTGCCAGCAGCCAGTCACAGAACACTGAAGCTTTCTTT. This codes for CASSQSQNTEAFF.

This chain uses TRBV7-2 with TRBJ2-1; tentatively, D is TRBD2 (5 bases). The CDR3 has 14 residues. CDR1 and CDR2 (germline): SGHTA, FQGNSA. V gave up 2 bases and J gave up 6 bases, with 11 bases separating them. CDR3 loop: CASSLFPGFNEQFF. The CDR3 nucleotides read TGTGCCAGCAGCTTATTTCCGGGATTCAATGAGCAGTTCTTC.

The chain couples TRBV11-2 to TRBJ1-2, with D maybe TRBD1 (6 bases). CDR3 length: 19 residues. V was cut by 6 bases and J by 0 bases, with 26 bases left in between. CDR1 and CDR2 from the germline V gene are SGHAT and FQNNGV. The CDR3 DNA sequence: TGTGCCAGCAGTTTTACCCCGGGCCAGAGAAAGGGGGCTAACTATGGCTACACCTTC. Protein: CASSFTPGQRKGANYGYTF.

This clone occurred a few times. The chain recombines TRBV7-2 with TRBJ2-7; D possibly corresponds to TRBD2 (6 bases). V gave up 4 bases and J gave up 6 bases, with 10 bases separating them. The CDR3 extends over 12 amino acids. Germline-derived CDR1 and CDR2 are SGHTA and FQGNSA. CDR3 DNA sequence: TGTGCCAGCAGCTACCCGGGGGTCGAGCAGTACTTC. Encoded protein: CASSYPGVEQYF.

This sequence joins TRBV15 and TRBJ2-6, with TRBD1 matching 8 bases. The germline V gene has CDR1 LNHNV and CDR2 YYDKDF (reference sequence). The CDR3 is 18 residues long. The trim removed 0 bases at V and 4 bases at J, leaving 8 bases unmatched. The CDR3, as DNA: TGTGCCACCAGCAGAGATCCCAGGGGGCCGAGGGGGGCCAACGTCCTGACTTTC. It specifies CATSRDPRGPRGANVLTF.

The chain joins TRBV18 to TRBJ2-5; D is uncertain. Germline V gene sequence: CDR1 KGHSH, CDR2 LQKENI. The CDR3 loop spans 15 amino acids. Trimming took 0 bases from V and 0 from J, leaving 8 bases between them. CDR3 nucleotide sequence: TGTGCCAGCTCACCACCGGGCGCATACCAAGAGACCCAGTACTTC. The encoded protein is CASSPPGAYQETQYF.

The chain recombines TRBV5-4 with TRBJ2-7; 8 bases are a match to TRBD2. Looked up from germline, CDR1 is SGHNT and CDR2 is YYREEE (reference sequence). CDR3 size: 14 residues. V shed 0 bases and J 5 bases; nucleotides not matched to a gene: 4. The CDR3 DNA is TGTGCCAGCAGCTTGGATCCGGGGGGGAACGAGCAGTACTTC. This encodes CASSLDPGGNEQYF.